The clone carrying this TCR beta chain was picked up a small number of times. The antigen is not known. The data are from a study of T-cell memory formation after mild COVID-19. TCRdb reprocessed the 5' RACE reads via MiXCR and lists one record per CDR3 protein. In the table there are about 400,000 distinct CDR3 sequences, approximately 19% of which are singletons. The CDR3 is 14 residues long. Losses at the gene ends were 5 bases for V and 6 bases for J; bases not matched to a gene: 8. The germline V gene encodes CDR1 SGHNT and CDR2 YENEEA. Study findings and constraints: Researchers report contracting CD4+ clones mostly in CM and EM, with CD8+ clones in EMRA. Some clones that responded turned up in pre-infection memory, which suggests that cross-reactive memory joined in.

This sequence joins TRBV11-3 and TRBJ2-3; TRBD2 matches 7 bases. Specimen: PBMCs or a T cell subset sorted from them (not recorded which). The TCR was taken from a man younger than 35 who had mild COVID-19 (a few samples of this study predate the infection). Cell type and time point are not known. The CDR3 sequence: CASSPSAGVDTQYF. CDR3 DNA: TGTGCCAGCAGCCCCAGCGCGGGGGTGGATACGCAGTATTTT.